Presented here are 27 T cell receptor beta chains from one specimen sequenced in a study of regulatory T cells in long-lasting Graves disease. Regarding time point: newly diagnosed GD, antithyroid drugs for less than 3 months. From PBMCs, RNA was extracted and then used to make the TCR library. Libraries of TCR beta came from iRepertoire HTBI primers plus Arm-PCR of CDR3 regions. Via MiXCR, TCRdb re-called the multiplex PCR reads, giving one row per CDR3 protein. The sample lists 350,000 to 500,000 distinct CDR3 sequences, about 16% occurring once. The sample was also linked to a second study, of T cells in Graves' hyperthyroidism and ophthalmopathy.

The sequencing used peripheral blood mononuclear cells (PBMCs), collected at new diagnosis, from a patient treated with antithyroid drugs. The receptors stem from a woman younger than 35 with Graves disease.

Note on this clonotype: It may be a read error: a sequence one base away is much more abundant. Since the CDR3 does not end with the conserved phenylalanine or tryptophan, this likely comes from a read error. The chain recombines TRBV28 with TRBJ1-1; the match to TRBD1 covers 10 bases. The CDR3 covers 15 residues. CDR1 is MDHEN, CDR2 SYDVKM, per germline. V shed 8 bases, J shed 3 bases, and the junction held 9 bases outside the gene matches. The CDR3: CASCRDRGVYTEAFL. Here the CDR3 DNA reads TGTGCCAGCTGCCGGGACAGGGGTGTGTACACTGAAGCTTTCTTG.

Concerning this clonotype: This may be a read error, as it is one base from a much larger clone. The V call is TRBV6-5, the J call TRBJ2-3, with D possibly being TRBD2 (5 bases). The CDR3 is 14 amino acids. V gave up 3 bases and J gave up 5 bases, with 12 bases separating them. Germline loops: CDR1 MNHEY, CDR2 SVGAGI. The chain's CDR3 is CASSYLGSIDTQYF. CDR3 in DNA: TGTGCCAGCAGTTATTTGGGGAGTATAGATACGCAGTATTTT.

This clonotype was seen ten or more times. V is TRBV14 and J is TRBJ2-3, with D perhaps assigned TRBD1 or TRBD2 (5 bases each). In germline, CDR1 is SGHDN, CDR2 FVKESK. Trimming removed 1 base at V and 6 bases at J, with 11 bases between. The CDR3 loop spans 14 amino acids. CDR3 amino acids: CASSQGLGVDTQYF. Written as DNA, the CDR3 is TGTGCCAGCAGCCAAGGATTGGGGGTCGATACGCAGTATTTT.

There are a few counts of this clonotype. The CDR3 DNA reads TGCGCCAGCAGCCAAAGCCCCGGTTACGAGCAGTACTTC. Amino acids: CASSQSPGYEQYF. The genes are TRBV4-1 and TRBJ2-7; D gene unclear. Deletions cut 2 bases from V and 4 bases from J, with 9 bases between. The CDR3 contains 13 residues. CDR1 and CDR2 (germline): MGHRA, YSYEKL.

Worth noting for this clonotype: This could be a read error, since a much larger clone is one nucleotide away. Without the conserved terminal phenylalanine or tryptophan, this CDR3 likely stems from a read error. This chain uses TRBV20-1 with TRBJ2-7; 7 nucleotides align to TRBD2. The CDR3 loop spans 15 amino acids. Germline trimming cut 3 bases from V and 3 bases from J; bases unmatched to any gene: 11. Germline V gives CDR1 DFQATT, CDR2 SNEGSKA (reference sequence). In DNA, the CDR3 is TGCAGTGCTAGGTCTTGGGAGGGGCTAAACTACGAGCAGTACTCC. Protein: CSARSWEGLNYEQYS.

This clonotype was detected ten times or more. The chain carries TRBV4-3 and TRBJ2-7; 9 nucleotides line up with TRBD1. Germline CDR1 is LGHNA and CDR2 is YSLEER. After removal of 1 base from V and 6 bases from J, the junction contained 7 bases not matched to a gene. The CDR3 has 15 amino acids. CDR3 DNA: TGCGCCAGCAGCCAAGGGACAGGGGATTACGGCGAGCAGTACTTC. Its protein product is CASSQGTGDYGEQYF.

The V call is TRBV6-2 or TRBV6-3, the J call TRBJ2-7; tentative D call: TRBD2 (7 bases). This CDR3 spans 17 amino acids. The V gene's germline CDR1 is MNHEY and CDR2 SVGEGT. With 6 bases removed from V and 7 bases from J, the gap between germline ends came to 28 bases. The CDR3 sequence is CASSQNQAGTRGNEQYF. CDR3 in DNA: TGTGCCAGCAGCCAAAACCAAGCGGGGACGAGGGGGAATGAGCAGTACTTC.

This clonotype came up a few times. The rearrangement joins TRBV29-1 to TRBJ1-1; unclear D gene. CDR3 length: 11 residues. Trimming took 5 bases from V and 1 from J, leaving 5 bases between them. CDR1 is SQVTM and CDR2 is ANQGSEA in the germline V gene. The CDR3 region has the DNA TGCAGCGTTCAGAAGAACACTGAAGCTTTCTTT. Amino acid sequence: CSVQKNTEAFF. The full variable domain, with the rest looked up from reference TRBV29-1 and TRBJ1-1, is SAVISQKPSRDICQRGTSLTIQCQVDSQVTMMFWYRQQPGQSLTLIATANQGSEATYESGFVIDKFPISRPNLTFSTLTVSNMSPEDSSIYLCSVQKNTEAFFGQGTRLTVV.

This clonotype was seen a handful of times. The V gene is TRBV4-2, the J gene TRBJ2-1, with D perhaps matching TRBD2 (5 bases). The CDR3 loop spans 16 amino acids. Germline loops: CDR1 LGHNA, CDR2 YNFKEQ. V was clipped by 0 bases and J by 2 bases, with 11 bases between them. The DNA for the CDR3 is TGTGCCAGCAGCCAAGACCCGGGGTTAGCCTACAATGAGCAGTTCTTC. Translated, it gives CASSQDPGLAYNEQFF.

This clonotype came up many times. The chain links TRBV2 to TRBJ1-5; 10 bases are shared with TRBD1. Germline V gene sequence: CDR1 SNHLY, CDR2 FYNNEI. The CDR3 totals 18 residues. V dropped 5 bases and J dropped 5; count of bases not matched to a gene: 15. The CDR3 nucleotides are TGTGCCAGCAGTCGCCAGAGACAGGGGGCTGGTATCGATCAGCCCCAGCATTTT. Encoded protein: CASSRQRQGAGIDQPQHF. Filled out from reference TRBV2 and TRBJ1-5, the complete variable domain reads EPEVTQTPSHQVTQMGQEVILRCVPISNHLYFYWYRQILGQKVEFLVSFYNNEISEKSEIFDDQFSVERPDGSNFTLKIRSTKLEDSAMYFCASSRQRQGAGIDQPQHFGDGTRLSIL.

This clonotype was observed at least ten times. The chain is built from TRBV18 and TRBJ1-4, with D tentatively TRBD1 (5 bases). Germline CDR1 reads KGHSH; CDR2 reads LQKENI. Between the trimmed V and J ends, which lost 3 bases and 9 bases, there was a span of 14 bases. The CDR3 is 14 amino acids. CDR3 amino acids: CASSPRQYPKKLFF. As DNA, the CDR3 is TGTGCCAGCTCACCTAGACAGTACCCTAAAAAACTGTTTTTT.

The chain couples TRBV9 to TRBJ2-3; D is perhaps TRBD2 (5 bases). V was shortened by 1 base and J by 0 bases, with 12 bases between the two germline ends. Germline V gene data show CDR1 as SGDLS and CDR2 as YYNGEE. The CDR3 covers 16 residues. The CDR3 nucleotides read TGTGCCAGCAGCGTACTGGCAGCGGCTAGCACAGATACGCAGTATTTT. Its protein is CASSVLAAASTDTQYF.

The chain is built from TRBV7-8 and TRBJ2-1; no reliable D call. There are 14 residues in the CDR3. Per germline, CDR1 SGHVS and CDR2 FQNEAQ. V was trimmed by 2 bases and J by 12 bases, leaving 17 bases between them. The CDR3 DNA sequence: TGTGCCAGCAGCTTAATCGATCAACATGCGGTGCAGTTCTTC. It is translated as CASSLIDQHAVQFF.

The chain links TRBV19 to TRBJ2-1; D might be TRBD1 (5 bases). The V end lost 6 bases, the J end lost 6 bases, and 12 bases lay between the germline ends. The CDR3 totals 13 residues. Germline lookup yields CDR1 LNHDA and CDR2 SQIVND (reference sequence). CDR3 bases: TGTGCCAGTAGCATGACAGCCTTCAATGAGCAGTTCTTC. Translating gives CASSMTAFNEQFF.

This clonotype came up a few times. The chain couples TRBV27 to TRBJ2-7, with 7 positions matching TRBD1. Germline V CDR1 and CDR2: MNHEY, SMNVEV (reference sequence). The length of the CDR3 is 12 residues. V trimming: 8 bases; J trimming: 4 bases; junction bases outside the gene matches: 5. The CDR3 DNA reads TGTGCCAGCCGGGACAGCCTTTACGAGCAGTACTTC. Protein sequence: CASRDSLYEQYF.

This clonotype has at least ten counts. The chain carries TRBV15 and TRBJ2-5; D uncertain. The CDR3 loop spans 15 amino acids. In germline, CDR1 is LNHNV, CDR2 YYDKDF (reference sequence). V was cut by 0 bases and J by 7 bases, with 15 bases left in between. Here the CDR3 DNA reads TGTGCCACCAGCAGAGATCCAAGGCGGCCGAGGACCCAGTACTTC. It encodes CATSRDPRRPRTQYF.

This clonotype showed up just a few times. The chain couples TRBV28 to TRBJ1-3; no clear D gene. CDR1 is MDHEN, CDR2 SYDVKM, per germline. V lost 3 bases and J lost 2, with 11 bases in between. The CDR3 covers 15 residues. The CDR3 spells CASSLQAKAGNTIYF. The CDR3 bases are TGTGCCAGCAGTTTGCAGGCAAAGGCTGGAAACACCATATATTTT.

This sequence joins TRBV4-3 and TRBJ2-5; D may be TRBD2 (6 bases). The CDR3 is made up of 15 amino acids. In germline, CDR1 is LGHNA, CDR2 YSLEER. V was trimmed by 0 bases and J by 3 bases, leaving 11 bases between them. CDR3 in DNA: TGCGCCAGCAGCCAAGAGGGGAGGACAAAAGAGACCCAGTACTTC. Translated, it gives CASSQEGRTKETQYF.

This clonotype was detected ten times or more. The gene calls are TRBV7-9 and TRBJ2-1; the D gene could be TRBD1 or TRBD2 (6 bases each). Between the trimmed V and J ends, which lost 3 bases and 7 bases, there was a span of 16 bases. Germline-derived CDR1 and CDR2 are SEHNR and FQNEAQ (reference sequence). CDR3 length: 15 residues. The CDR3 is CASSLRPGEENEQFF. In DNA form, the CDR3 reads TGTGCCAGCAGCTTGCGGCCAGGGGAGGAGAATGAGCAGTTCTTC.

V usage is TRBV28 and J usage is TRBJ2-7, with 9 bases aligning to TRBD2. V lost 1 base to trimming and J lost 7 bases; unmatched junction nucleotides: 8. The CDR3 sequence is 15 residues long. Germline assignment: CDR1 MDHEN and CDR2 SYDVKM. CDR3 coding DNA: TGTGCCAGCAGTTTATTCCCGGGACTAGCCGGGGAGCAGTACTTC. It encodes CASSLFPGLAGEQYF.

The table lists this clonotype with many counts. The CDR3, as DNA: TGCAGCAGCGGACAGGGTCCCACCGAGGCTTTCTTT. Translating it yields CSSGQGPTEAFF. The V call is TRBV29-1, the J call TRBJ1-1; 8 positions agree with TRBD1. Germline CDR1 reads SQVTM; CDR2 reads ANQGSEA. The V and J ends lost 8 bases and 11 bases, in that order; junction bases with no gene match: 13. This CDR3 comprises 12 residues.

This clonotype was found many times. The chain couples TRBV5-1 to TRBJ2-3, with a weak D call TRBD1 (5 bases). Between the trimmed V and J ends, which lost 5 bases and 0 bases, there was a span of 13 bases. The CDR3 spans 15 residues. Germline V gene data show CDR1 as SGHRS and CDR2 as YFSETQ. The DNA of the CDR3 is TGCGCCAGCAGTCTTTTCGACAGTAGCACAGATACGCAGTATTTT. It yields the protein CASSLFDSSTDTQYF. The full variable domain, completed using reference TRBV5-1 and TRBJ2-3, is KAGVTQTPRYLIKTRGQQVTLSCSPISGHRSVSWYQQTPGQGLQFLFEYFSETQRNKGNFPGRFSGRQFSNSRSEMNVSTLELGDSALYLCASSLFDSSTDTQYFGPGTRLTVL.

The table lists this clonotype with many counts. This chain joins TRBV27 and TRBJ2-1, with D unclear. Trimming left V 2 bases short and J 0 bases short, with 14 bases between. The CDR3 is 17 residues long. Germline V CDR1 and CDR2: MNHEY, SMNVEV (reference sequence). The CDR3 region is CASSLIGLQISYNEQFF. The CDR3 DNA sequence: TGTGCCAGCAGTTTAATAGGGTTGCAGATCTCCTACAATGAGCAGTTCTTC.

This clonotype came up a few times. The chain carries TRBV10-2 and TRBJ2-2; no firm D call. Germline lookup yields CDR1 WSHSY and CDR2 SAAADI. V dropped 10 bases and J dropped 0 bases, with 15 bases sitting between them. There are 15 residues in the CDR3. This CDR3 reads CATTPGQANTGELFF. CDR3 in DNA: TGCGCCACAACGCCCGGGCAGGCGAACACCGGGGAGCTGTTTTTT.

This clonotype has a count of ten or more. The CDR3 is CASSRGTSYNEQFF. The CDR3 bases are TGTGCCAGCTCTCGCGGGACTAGCTACAATGAGCAGTTCTTC. The chain couples TRBV18 to TRBJ2-1; 8 bases fit TRBD2. CDR1 KGHSH and CDR2 LQKENI come from the germline V gene. The CDR3 sequence is 14 residues long. J lost 3 bases, V lost 6 bases, and 4 bases had no gene match.

Ten or more counts support this clonotype. The genes are TRBV4-2 and TRBJ2-2, with a tentative D call TRBD2 (6 bases). V lost 0 bases and J lost 7, with 9 bases in between. CDR3 size: 14 residues. From germline, CDR1 is LGHNA and CDR2 YNFKEQ. The CDR3 reads CASSQDASVGELFF. CDR3 sequence (DNA): TGTGCCAGCAGCCAAGATGCTAGCGTCGGGGAGCTGTTTTTT.

This clonotype was seen a handful of times. The chain employs TRBV6-2 or TRBV6-3 and TRBJ1-2; the D gene is possibly TRBD1 (5 bases). Trimming took 6 bases from V and 7 from J, leaving 21 bases between them. Per the germline V gene, CDR1 is MNHEY and CDR2 is SVGEGT. The CDR3 extends over 15 amino acids. The CDR3 sequence is CASREQVLWFGGYTF. CDR3 coding DNA: TGTGCCAGCAGAGAACAGGTTTTATGGTTTGGTGGCTACACCTTC.